The source of this T cell receptor beta chain is a study of blood T cell repertoires in COVID-19. Overall study: The United States, Italy and Spain were the sources of the acute and convalescent COVID-19 samples.

Measured with immunoSEQ multiplex PCR; TCRdb has only the in-frame clones, and not every one. The profile shows about 13,000 clones, roughly 78% of them singletons. The CDR3 contains 16 residues. Germline loops: CDR1 LNHNV, CDR2 YYDKDF (reference sequence). Deletions cut 0 bases from V and 3 bases from J, with 14 bases between. The genes are TRBV15 and TRBJ2-5; D possibly corresponds to TRBD2 (5 bases). The clonotype originates from a human donor in a cohort sampled during active COVID-19. The sample consisted of peripheral blood. The CDR3 DNA reads as TGTGCCACCAGCAGAGAAGGGCGTCGGCGGGAAGAGACCCAGTACTTC. This sequence encodes CATSREGRRREETQYF.